Presented here are 11 T cell receptor beta chains from one specimen sequenced in a study of T cell repertoires in cytomegalovirus infection. No antigen has been identified for these receptors. TCRdb ran MiXCR on the reads and lists one entry per CDR3 protein. The table shows roughly 920,000 distinct CDR3 sequences, with roughly 30% occurring only once. Sequencing used cultured CD8+ T cells from PBMCs, obtained from culture after CMV antigen stimulation. Source of these receptors: a human donor in good health (CMV status not recorded). Some clones in this sample may be carry-over from other donors' samples.

This clonotype appeared many times. V usage is TRBV7-2 and J usage is TRBJ2-7, with D possibly matching TRBD2 (5 bases). Germline V gene data show CDR1 as SGHTA and CDR2 as FQGNSA. V lost 2 bases and J 2 bases, leaving 10 bases between the germline ends. This CDR3 has 14 residues. CDR3 nucleotide sequence: TGTGCCAGCAGCTTAAACCCGGAGGCCTACGAGCAGTACTTC. Residues: CASSLNPEAYEQYF.

This chain's CDR3 is CASSPRIRDGYTF. DNA for the CDR3: TGTGCCAGCAGCCCCCGGATCCGGGATGGCTACACCTTC. The chain couples TRBV7-6 to TRBJ1-2, with D unresolved. The CDR3 covers 13 residues. Trimming took off 5 bases at V and 6 bases at J, with 13 bases between the two ends. From germline, CDR1 is SGHVS and CDR2 FNYEAQ.

This clonotype was observed a handful of times. The chain carries TRBV20-1 and TRBJ1-2; unclear D gene. CDR1 DFQATT and CDR2 SNEGSKA come from the germline V gene (reference sequence). The CDR3 length is 13 residues. Trimming pared 5 bases from V and 3 bases from J, leaving 13 bases between. The CDR3 protein is CSAGAYEDYGYTF. The CDR3 nucleotides read TGCAGTGCTGGCGCCTATGAAGACTATGGCTACACCTTC.

The J gene is TRBJ2-2, the V gene TRBV7-8; D remains ambiguous. The CDR3 runs to 13 residues. V was pared by 5 bases and J by 5 bases, with 9 bases between. Germline V gene sequence: CDR1 SGHVS, CDR2 FQNEAQ. The CDR3 sequence is CASSATRTGELFF. The CDR3 bases are TGTGCCAGCAGCGCGACAAGAACCGGGGAGCTGTTTTTT.

V and J are TRBV2 and TRBJ2-1, with TRBD2 matching 13 bases. Germline lookup yields CDR1 SNHLY and CDR2 FYNNEI. The junction had 2 bases not matched to a gene; V was cut back by 3 bases and J by 6 bases. The CDR3 is 15 residues long. DNA of the CDR3: TGTGCCAGCAGTGACGGGACTAGCGGGATCAATGAGCAGTTCTTC. Translating it yields CASSDGTSGINEQFF. Looking up the rest from reference TRBV2 and TRBJ2-1 gives the full variable domain: EPEVTQTPSHQVTQMGQEVILRCVPISNHLYFYWYRQILGQKVEFLVSFYNNEISEKSEIFDDQFSVERPDGSNFTLKIRSTKLEDSAMYFCASSDGTSGINEQFFGPGTRLTVL.

The rearrangement uses TRBV12-3 or TRBV12-4 and TRBJ2-7; no firm D call. Trimming took off 8 bases at V and 5 bases at J, with 7 bases between the two ends. The CDR3 totals 10 residues. CDR3 protein: CASADHEQYF. CDR3 DNA sequence: TGTGCCAGCGCAGACCACGAGCAGTACTTC.

This clonotype has more than one count but fewer than ten. The V and J genes are TRBV4-2 and TRBJ2-1; 9 positions agree with TRBD2. This CDR3 spans 15 amino acids. Trimming at V came to 2 bases and at J to 4 bases, leaving 3 bases not matched to a gene. Looked up from germline, CDR1 is LGHNA and CDR2 is YNFKEQ. CDR3 DNA sequence: TGTGCCAGCAGCCAACTCAGCGGGGGGTACAATGAGCAGTTCTTC. This encodes CASSQLSGGYNEQFF.

The genes are TRBV7-2 and TRBJ2-3; D remains ambiguous. Germline CDR1 reads SGHTA; CDR2 reads FQGNSA. The CDR3 runs to 13 residues. Trimming removed 5 bases at V and 1 base at J, with 7 bases between. CDR3 protein: CASSHAGTDTQYF. The CDR3 DNA reads as TGTGCCAGCAGCCACGCGGGCACAGATACGCAGTATTTT.

This rearrangement joins TRBV6-2 or TRBV6-3 to TRBJ2-1, with TRBD2 identical over 7 bases. V shed 1 base and J 7 bases; nucleotides not matched to a gene: 1. Germline values: CDR1 MNHEY, CDR2 SVGEGT. The length of the CDR3 is 13 residues. As DNA, the CDR3 is TGTGCCAGCAGTTACTGGGGGGGGAATGAGCAGTTCTTC. This codes for CASSYWGGNEQFF.

The table lists this clonotype with many counts. V and J are TRBV7-2 and TRBJ2-7; 7 positions match TRBD2. V shed 1 base, J shed 3 bases, and the junction held 6 bases outside the gene matches. The CDR3 loop spans 15 amino acids. Germline V CDR1 and CDR2: SGHTA, FQGNSA. In DNA form, the CDR3 reads TGTGCCAGCAGCTTAGAGGGAGGGGCGGGCTACGAGCAGTACTTC. Its protein product is CASSLEGGAGYEQYF.

The rearrangement uses TRBV27 and TRBJ2-3, with D perhaps TRBD1 (5 bases). The V and J ends lost 2 bases and 1 base respectively, with 13 bases between them. The germline gives CDR1 MNHEY, CDR2 SMNVEV (reference sequence). The CDR3 spans 16 residues. The CDR3 DNA follows: TGTGCCAGCAGTTTAGGGGCTTTTCTCGGCACAGATACGCAGTATTTT. Amino acid sequence: CASSLGAFLGTDTQYF.